Described below is a single TCR beta chain sequence and its context. As yet, its antigen is unknown. The data belong to a study of PD-1 blockade in classical Hodgkin lymphoma. The wider study: Patients were given intravenous nivolumab, 3 mg/kg, every 2 weeks.

Overall study results and limits: Repertoire difference causes, possibly disease activity or prior therapy, remain undefined. Significant TCR diversity gains by C4D1 occurred in CD4+ but not CD8+ cells.

The V segment lost 5 bases and the J segment 2 bases; nucleotides outside the gene matches: 6. The germline V gene encodes CDR1 SEHNR and CDR2 FQNEAQ (reference sequence). This CDR3 has 14 residues. Relapses following autologous stem cell transplantation were seen in all patients, with brentuximab vedotin exposure varying. Complete response, partial response or progressive disease was each patient's best response. Sequencing was performed with immunoSEQ multiplex PCR; in TCRdb, only in-frame clones are kept and a portion is missing. The profile covers tens of thousands of clones, with approximately 87% appearing a single time and about a fifth taken by the ten largest.

Sequences were derived from peripheral blood mononuclear cells (PBMCs), sampled before the second cycle of nivolumab. The receptor was derived from a human donor with classical Hodgkin lymphoma. This chain connects TRBV7-9 to TRBJ2-7; 7 nucleotides align to TRBD1. This chain's CDR3 is CASSAYRGPYEQYF. The CDR3 DNA reads TGTGCCAGCAGCGCATACAGGGGCCCCTACGAGCAGTACTTC.